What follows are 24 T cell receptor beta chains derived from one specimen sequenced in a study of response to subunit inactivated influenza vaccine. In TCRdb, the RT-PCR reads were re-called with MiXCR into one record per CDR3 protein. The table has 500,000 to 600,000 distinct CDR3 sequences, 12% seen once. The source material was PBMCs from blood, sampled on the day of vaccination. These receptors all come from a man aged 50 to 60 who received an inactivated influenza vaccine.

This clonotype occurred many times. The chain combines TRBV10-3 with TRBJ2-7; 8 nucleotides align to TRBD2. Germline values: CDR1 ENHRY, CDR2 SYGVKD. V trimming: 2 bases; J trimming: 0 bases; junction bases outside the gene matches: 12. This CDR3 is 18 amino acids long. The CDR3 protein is CAISEGGGLVRSSYEQYF. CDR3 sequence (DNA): TGTGCCATCAGTGAGGGGGGGGGACTAGTTCGGAGCTCCTACGAGCAGTACTTC.

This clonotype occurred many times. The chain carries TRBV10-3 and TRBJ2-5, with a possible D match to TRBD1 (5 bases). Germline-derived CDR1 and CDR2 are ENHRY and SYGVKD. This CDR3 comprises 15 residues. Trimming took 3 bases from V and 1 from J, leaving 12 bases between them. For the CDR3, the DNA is TGTGCCATCAGTGATGGACACCCCACCCAAGAGACCCAGTACTTC. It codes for CAISDGHPTQETQYF.

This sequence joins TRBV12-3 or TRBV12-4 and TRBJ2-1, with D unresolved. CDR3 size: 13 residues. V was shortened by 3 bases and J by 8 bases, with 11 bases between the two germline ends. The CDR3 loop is CASSFFGGDEQFF. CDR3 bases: TGTGCCAGCAGTTTTTTCGGCGGCGATGAGCAGTTCTTC.

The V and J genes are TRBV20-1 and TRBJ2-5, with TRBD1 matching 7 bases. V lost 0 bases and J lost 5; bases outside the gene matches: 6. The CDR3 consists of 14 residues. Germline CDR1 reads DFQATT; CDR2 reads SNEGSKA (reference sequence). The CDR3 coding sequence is TGCAGTGCTAGAGATTCAGGGGGTAGCGAGACCCAGTACTTC. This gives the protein CSARDSGGSETQYF.

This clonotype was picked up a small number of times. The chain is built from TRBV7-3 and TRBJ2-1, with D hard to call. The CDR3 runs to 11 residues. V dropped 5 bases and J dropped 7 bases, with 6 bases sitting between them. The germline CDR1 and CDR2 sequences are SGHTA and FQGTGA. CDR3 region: CASSTANEQFF. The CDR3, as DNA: TGTGCCAGCAGCACTGCGAATGAGCAGTTCTTC.

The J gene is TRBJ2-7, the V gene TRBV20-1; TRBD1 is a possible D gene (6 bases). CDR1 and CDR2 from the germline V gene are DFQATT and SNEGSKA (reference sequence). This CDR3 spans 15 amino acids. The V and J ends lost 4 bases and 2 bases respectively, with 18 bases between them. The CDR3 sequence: CSATTTGKVPYEQYF. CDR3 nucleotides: TGCAGTGCTACCACCACAGGGAAAGTCCCCTACGAGCAGTACTTC.

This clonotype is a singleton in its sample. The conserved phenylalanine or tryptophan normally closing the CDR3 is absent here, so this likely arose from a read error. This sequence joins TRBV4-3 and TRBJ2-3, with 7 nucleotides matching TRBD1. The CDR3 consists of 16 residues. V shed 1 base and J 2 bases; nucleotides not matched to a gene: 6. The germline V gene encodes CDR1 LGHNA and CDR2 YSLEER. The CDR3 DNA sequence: TGCGCCAGCAGCCAAGTGCGACAGGGAAACACAGATACGCAGTATTAT. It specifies CASSQVRQGNTDTQYY.

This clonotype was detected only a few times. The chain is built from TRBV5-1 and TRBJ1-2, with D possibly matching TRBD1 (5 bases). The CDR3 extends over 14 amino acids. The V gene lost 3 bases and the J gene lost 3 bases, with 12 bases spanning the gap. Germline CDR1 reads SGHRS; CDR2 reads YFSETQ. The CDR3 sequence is CASSSHRGDYGYTF. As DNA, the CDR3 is TGCGCCAGCAGCTCGCACCGGGGGGACTATGGCTACACCTTC.

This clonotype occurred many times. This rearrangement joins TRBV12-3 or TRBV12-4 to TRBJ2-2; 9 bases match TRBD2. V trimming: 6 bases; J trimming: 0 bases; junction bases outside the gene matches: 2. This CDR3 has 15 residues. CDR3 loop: CASRLAGSNTGELFF. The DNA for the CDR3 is TGTGCCAGCAGGCTAGCGGGGTCGAACACCGGGGAGCTGTTTTTT.

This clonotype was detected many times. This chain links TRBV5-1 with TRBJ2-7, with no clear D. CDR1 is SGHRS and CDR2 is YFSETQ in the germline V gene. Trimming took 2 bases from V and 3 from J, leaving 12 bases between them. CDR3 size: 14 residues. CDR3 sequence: CASSFTTHYYEQYF. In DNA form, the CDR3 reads TGCGCCAGCAGCTTCACGACTCACTACTACGAGCAGTACTTC.

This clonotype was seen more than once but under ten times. The chain's CDR3 is CASSSGQRGNTIYF. Written as DNA, the CDR3 is TGTGCCAGCAGCTCGGGACAGCGGGGAAACACCATATATTTT. The chain links TRBV7-9 to TRBJ1-3; 7 bases fit TRBD1. Unmatched junction bases numbered 4, after V lost 4 bases and J lost 4 bases. Germline V CDR1 and CDR2: SEHNR, FQNEAQ (reference sequence). The CDR3 covers 14 residues.

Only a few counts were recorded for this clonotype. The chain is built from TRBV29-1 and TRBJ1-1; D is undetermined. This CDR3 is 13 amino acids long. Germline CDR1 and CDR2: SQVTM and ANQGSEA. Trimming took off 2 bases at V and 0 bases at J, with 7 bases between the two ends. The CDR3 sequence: CSVETLMNTEAFF. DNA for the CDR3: TGCAGCGTTGAAACACTCATGAACACTGAAGCTTTCTTT.

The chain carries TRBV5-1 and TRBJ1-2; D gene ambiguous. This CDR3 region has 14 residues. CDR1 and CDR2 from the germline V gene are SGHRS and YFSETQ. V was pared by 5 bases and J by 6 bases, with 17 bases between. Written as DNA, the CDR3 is TGCGCCAGCAGACTAGGACGGCCCGGAGATGGCTACACCTTC. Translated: CASRLGRPGDGYTF.

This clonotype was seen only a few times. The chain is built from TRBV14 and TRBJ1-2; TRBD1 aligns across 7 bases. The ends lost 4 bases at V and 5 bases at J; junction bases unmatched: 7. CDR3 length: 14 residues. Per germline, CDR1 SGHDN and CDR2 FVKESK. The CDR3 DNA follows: TGTGCCAGCAGCCTAACAGGGGCCGGTTATGGCTACACCTTC. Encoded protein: CASSLTGAGYGYTF.

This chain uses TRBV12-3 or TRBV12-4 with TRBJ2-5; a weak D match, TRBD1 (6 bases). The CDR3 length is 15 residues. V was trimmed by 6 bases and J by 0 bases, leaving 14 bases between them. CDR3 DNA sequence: TGTGCCAGCAGACGGGACACCTTGTACCAAGAGACCCAGTACTTC. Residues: CASRRDTLYQETQYF.

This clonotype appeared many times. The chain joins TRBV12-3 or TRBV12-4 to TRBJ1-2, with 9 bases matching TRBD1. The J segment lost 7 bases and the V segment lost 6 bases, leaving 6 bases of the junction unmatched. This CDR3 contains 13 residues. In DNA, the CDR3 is TGTGCCAGCAGCCGGACAGGGGAGGGTGGCTACACCTTC. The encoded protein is CASSRTGEGGYTF.

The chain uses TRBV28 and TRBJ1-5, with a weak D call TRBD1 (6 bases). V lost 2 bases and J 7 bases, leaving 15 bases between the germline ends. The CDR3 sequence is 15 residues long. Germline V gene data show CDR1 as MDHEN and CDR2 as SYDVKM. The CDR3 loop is CASSLLGGAQQPQHF. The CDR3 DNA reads TGTGCCAGCAGTTTACTGGGGGGGGCTCAGCAGCCCCAGCATTTT.

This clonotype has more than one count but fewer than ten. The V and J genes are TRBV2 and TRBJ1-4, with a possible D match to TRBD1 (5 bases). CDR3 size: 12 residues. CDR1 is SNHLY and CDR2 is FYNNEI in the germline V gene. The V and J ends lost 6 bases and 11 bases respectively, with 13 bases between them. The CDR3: CASRRQTEKLFF. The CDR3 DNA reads TGTGCCAGCAGGAGACAGACGGAGAAACTGTTTTTT.

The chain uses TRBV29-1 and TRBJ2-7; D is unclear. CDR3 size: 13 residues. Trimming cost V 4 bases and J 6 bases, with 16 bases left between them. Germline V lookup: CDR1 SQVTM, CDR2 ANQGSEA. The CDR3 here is CSVGGSRDAEQYF. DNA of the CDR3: TGCAGCGTTGGTGGGTCCCGAGACGCCGAGCAGTACTTC.

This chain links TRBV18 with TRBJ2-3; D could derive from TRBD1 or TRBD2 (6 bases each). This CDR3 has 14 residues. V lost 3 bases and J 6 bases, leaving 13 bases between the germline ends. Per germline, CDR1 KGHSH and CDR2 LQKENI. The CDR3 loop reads CASSPTHGGDTQYF. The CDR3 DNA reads TGTGCCAGCTCACCTACTCACGGGGGCGATACGCAGTATTTT.

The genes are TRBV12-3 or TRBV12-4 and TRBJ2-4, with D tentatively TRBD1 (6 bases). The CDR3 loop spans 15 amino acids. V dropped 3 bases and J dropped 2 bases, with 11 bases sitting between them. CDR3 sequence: CASSLRTGTKNIQYF. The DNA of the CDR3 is TGTGCCAGCAGTTTGCGAACAGGGACCAAAAACATTCAGTACTTC.

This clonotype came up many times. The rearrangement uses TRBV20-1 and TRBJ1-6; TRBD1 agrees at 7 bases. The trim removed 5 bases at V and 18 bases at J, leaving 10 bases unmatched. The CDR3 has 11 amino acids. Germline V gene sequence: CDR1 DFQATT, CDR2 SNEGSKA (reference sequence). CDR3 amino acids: CSARWDSKHHF. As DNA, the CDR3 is TGCAGTGCTCGCTGGGACAGTAAACACCACTTT.

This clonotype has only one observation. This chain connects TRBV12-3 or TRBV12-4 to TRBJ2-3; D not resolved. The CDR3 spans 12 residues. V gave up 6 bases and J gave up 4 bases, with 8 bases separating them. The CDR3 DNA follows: TGTGCCAGCAGGACGACATCAGATACGCAGTATTTT. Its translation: CASRTTSDTQYF.

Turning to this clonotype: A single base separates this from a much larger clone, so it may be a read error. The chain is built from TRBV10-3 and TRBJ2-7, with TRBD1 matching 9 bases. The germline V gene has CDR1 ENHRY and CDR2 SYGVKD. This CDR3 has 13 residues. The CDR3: CAISGTGYYGQYF. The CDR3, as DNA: TGTGCCATCAGCGGGACAGGGTACTACGGGCAGTACTTC.